Presented here are 14 T cell receptor beta chains from one specimen sequenced in a study of T cell repertoires in cytomegalovirus infection. TCRdb reprocessed the reads with MiXCR, giving one entry per CDR3 protein. The repertoire consists of more than 500,000 distinct CDR3 sequences, with approximately 15% occurring once and the leading ten covering under 30%. Specimen: CD8+ T cells from PBMCs. The receptors were gathered from a human donor in good health (CMV status not recorded). Some clones in this sample may be carry-over from other donors' samples.

This chain connects TRBV3-1 to TRBJ1-2; no firm D call. The ends were cut back, 0 bases at V and 0 bases at J, with 17 bases in the middle. The CDR3 is made up of 18 amino acids. Germline V lookup: CDR1 LGHDT, CDR2 YNNKEL (reference sequence). CDR3 loop: CASSQDYLFQASNYGYTF. In nucleotides, the CDR3 is TGTGCCAGCAGCCAAGACTACCTCTTCCAAGCGTCTAACTATGGCTACACCTTC.

Turning to this clonotype: This may arise from a read error, as a much more abundant clone is one base away. V gene TRBV11-2 combines with J gene TRBJ2-4; D gene uncertain. Germline assignment: CDR1 SGHAT and CDR2 FQNNGV. The CDR3 is made up of 18 amino acids. Between the trimmed V and J ends, which lost 0 bases and 0 bases, there was a span of 15 bases. In nucleotides, the CDR3 is TGTGCCAGCAGCTTAGATCCTTTCGCGACATTAGCCAAAAACATTCAGTACTTC. Amino acids: CASSLDPFATLAKNIQYF. Using reference TRBV11-2 and TRBJ2-4 for the parts outside the CDR3, the full variable domain is EAGVAQSPRYKIIEKRQSVAFWCNPISGHATLYWYQQILGQGPKLLIQFQNNGVVDDSQLPKDRFSAERLKGVDSTLKIQPAKLEDSAVYLCASSLDPFATLAKNIQYFGAGTRLSVL.

This clonotype was recorded many times. This rearrangement joins TRBV6-1 to TRBJ2-1, with TRBD2 as a possible D gene (6 bases). Germline CDR1 and CDR2: MNHNS and SASEGT. Trimming shortened V by 5 bases and J by 0 bases, and 11 bases separated the two germline ends. The CDR3 is made up of 15 amino acids. CDR3 in DNA: TGTGCCAGCAGTCAGGACGGGAGCTCCTACAATGAGCAGTTCTTC. Translated, it gives CASSQDGSSYNEQFF.

This clonotype has a count of ten or more. This sequence joins TRBV20-1 and TRBJ1-1, with a weak D call TRBD1 (6 bases). Trimming took off 1 base at V and 7 bases at J, with 16 bases between the two ends. Germline CDR1 and CDR2: DFQATT and SNEGSKA (reference sequence). This CDR3 comprises 14 residues. DNA of the CDR3: TGCAGTGCTAGAGGGACAGCGTCGGCTTATGAAGCTTTCTTT. It translates to CSARGTASAYEAFF.

Concerning this clonotype: A read error may produce the germline difference seen at one junction end. The chain links TRBV6-4 to TRBJ2-2; D perhaps matches TRBD2 (5 bases). The CDR3 has 15 residues. Germline values: CDR1 MRHNA, CDR2 SNTAGT. CDR3 nucleotide sequence: TGTGCCAGCAGTGACTCGATCTACAACACCGGGAAGCTGTTTTTT. Amino acids: CASSDSIYNTGKLFF.

This clonotype has at least ten counts. The chain carries TRBV7-3 and TRBJ2-3; tentatively, D is TRBD1 or TRBD2 (5 bases each). This CDR3 contains 15 residues. V lost 6 bases and J lost 2, with 15 bases in between. Germline-derived CDR1 and CDR2 are SGHTA and FQGTGA. CDR3 sequence (DNA): TGTGCCAGCAGTCCAGGGTCAGCGGACACAGATACGCAGTATTTT. This sequence encodes CASSPGSADTDTQYF.

This clonotype occurred many times. V is TRBV7-2 and J is TRBJ2-1; weak D call: TRBD2 (7 bases). Trimming removed 5 bases at V and 6 bases at J, with 17 bases between. CDR1 is SGHTA, CDR2 FQGNSA, per germline. This CDR3 comprises 15 residues. The DNA of the CDR3 is TGTGCCAGCAGCCTCGCGAGGGGGGGTATCAATGAGCAGTTCTTC. Its protein is CASSLARGGINEQFF.

V and J are TRBV6-1 and TRBJ2-1; a weak D match, TRBD2 (6 bases). This CDR3 region has 12 residues. Trimming took off 7 bases at V and 7 bases at J, with 11 bases between the two ends. Per germline, CDR1 MNHNS and CDR2 SASEGT. The DNA of the CDR3 is TGTGCCAGCACTATAGGAGGGAATGAGCAGTTCTTC. Amino acid sequence: CASTIGGNEQFF.

The chain has TRBV23-1 and TRBJ2-1; 8 positions agree with TRBD1. TRBV23-1 is noted as an ORF with a role that remains uncertain. Trimming removed 0 bases from V and 7 bases from J; junction bases left unmatched: 5. The CDR3 covers 15 residues. In DNA, the CDR3 is TGCGCCAGCAGTCAATCAGGACAGGGTGGGAATGAGCAGTTCTTC. Protein: CASSQSGQGGNEQFF.

This clonotype was counted ten times or more. V is TRBV7-2 and J is TRBJ1-1; D gene unclear. V lost 3 bases to trimming and J lost 1 base, with 12 bases between them. CDR1 and CDR2 from the germline V gene are SGHTA and FQGNSA. The CDR3 runs 15 residues. In nucleotides, the CDR3 is TGTGCCAGCAGCTTGTCGGCCCCCGGGAACACTGAAGCTTTCTTT. This encodes CASSLSAPGNTEAFF.

The chain has TRBV4-1 and TRBJ2-7, with a tentative D call TRBD1 (6 bases). V was cut by 0 bases and J by 5 bases, with 14 bases left in between. This CDR3 region has 15 residues. Looked up from germline, CDR1 is MGHRA and CDR2 is YSYEKL. CDR3 residues: CASSQDLQPGDEQYF. CDR3 DNA: TGCGCCAGCAGCCAAGATCTCCAACCAGGGGACGAGCAGTACTTC.

The rearrangement links TRBV10-1 to TRBJ2-5; D tentatively fits TRBD1 or TRBD2 (5 bases each). Germline CDR1 reads WNHNN; CDR2 reads SYGVQD (reference sequence). Trimming shortened V by 3 bases and J by 5 bases, and 16 bases separated the two germline ends. The CDR3 sequence is 15 residues long. The CDR3 is CASSENRLGRETQYF. The CDR3 coding sequence is TGCGCCAGCAGTGAAAACCGCCTGGGACGGGAGACCCAGTACTTC.

This clonotype was found a few times. The V gene is TRBV4-1, the J gene TRBJ2-2, with 9 bases fitting TRBD2. Germline CDR1 is MGHRA and CDR2 is YSYEKL. This CDR3 spans 19 amino acids. V dropped 1 base and J dropped 0; count of bases not matched to a gene: 9. The CDR3 sequence: CASSQGLAVYGANTGELFF. For the CDR3, the DNA is TGCGCCAGCAGCCAAGGACTAGCGGTGTATGGGGCGAACACCGGGGAGCTGTTTTTT.

This clonotype was counted at least ten times. The V call is TRBV7-8, the J call TRBJ2-2, with TRBD2 matching 11 bases. The trim removed 5 bases at V and 5 bases at J, leaving 13 bases unmatched. CDR3 length equals 18 residues. Germline V CDR1 and CDR2: SGHVS, FQNEAQ. CDR3 loop: CASSPQRLAGGWTGELFF. The CDR3 DNA reads as TGTGCCAGCAGCCCCCAGCGGCTAGCGGGGGGTTGGACCGGGGAGCTGTTTTTT.